The sequence of this T cell receptor beta chain was determined in a study of shared clonotypes between healthy human individuals. Study-level findings and limits: Represented diversity (both genetic and exposure-history) was limited by the small number of donors.

A CD45RA-negative memory subset and a CD45RA+ naive subset were separated from the CD4+ cells. This clone was observed a single time. What it binds is unknown. The germline gives CDR1 MNHEY, CDR2 SVGAGI. The germline V and J ends were trimmed by 4 bases and 1 base, with 2 bases remaining between them. The CDR3 spans 13 residues. Data came from immunoSEQ multiplex PCR; TCRdb stores just in-frame clones and leaves some out. The sample records a few million clones, 90% to 95% being singletons. This clonotype was sampled from a man between 18 and 35 years old in good health. Some clones in this sample may be carry-over from other donors' samples. V is TRBV6-5 and J is TRBJ1-6; no clear D. Sequencing input: naive CD4+ T cells from PBMCs. As to subset: CD45RA+ positively selected. Written as DNA, the CDR3 is TGTGCCAGCAGTTTTTCCTATAATTCACCCCTCCACTTT. Protein sequence: CASSFSYNSPLHF.